This T cell receptor beta chain originates from a study of T cell repertoires in cytomegalovirus infection. TCRdb used MiXCR to reprocess the reads, holding one entry per CDR3 protein. The sample shows about 830,000 distinct CDR3 sequences, approximately 30% of them seen only once. With 4 bases removed from V and 2 bases from J, the gap between germline ends came to 23 bases. Germline CDR1 reads SGHDT; CDR2 reads YYEEEE. The CDR3 totals 18 residues. A few counts support this clonotype. What it recognizes is unknown. The starting material was cultured CD8+ T cells from PBMCs, obtained from culture after CMV antigen stimulation. The chain couples TRBV5-6 to TRBJ2-3, with a tentative D call TRBD1 (5 bases). The receptor was isolated from a human donor in good health (CMV status not recorded). Some clones in this sample may be carry-over from other donors' samples. CDR3 nucleotides: TGTGCCAGCAGCGTACAGCCTCCGAAGACAGCCGACACAGATACGCAGTATTTT. It is translated as CASSVQPPKTADTDTQYF.